The 7 T cell receptor beta chains listed next were all sequenced from one sample in a study of early T cells in non-severe SARS-CoV-2 infection. TCRdb called the 5' RACE reads again in MiXCR, with one record for every CDR3 protein. Altogether more than 80,000 distinct CDR3 sequences are present, about 13% being singletons, with the ten largest covering about 1.4%. The specimen was whole blood. The receptors were sampled from an adult who was a healthcare worker with PCR-confirmed SARS-CoV-2 infection or an uninfected control (not recorded which).

V is TRBV2 and J is TRBJ1-1; D gene unclear. The CDR3 totals 14 residues. Germline V CDR1 and CDR2: SNHLY, FYNNEI. Trimming took 3 bases from V and 0 from J, leaving 8 bases between them. The CDR3 DNA reads TGTGCCAGCAGTGATAAAGGTATGAACACTGAAGCTTTCTTT. This gives the protein CASSDKGMNTEAFF.

The chain is built from TRBV12-3 or TRBV12-4 and TRBJ2-1; D uncertain. CDR3 length: 12 residues. Trimming took 3 bases from V and 7 from J, leaving 7 bases between them. DNA for the CDR3: TGTGCCAGCAGTTTTATTGGGAATGAGCAGTTCTTC. Protein: CASSFIGNEQFF.

The sample holds a few counts of this clonotype. The chain is built from TRBV12-3 or TRBV12-4 and TRBJ2-1; 8 bases align to TRBD2. There are 13 residues in the CDR3. Trimming cost V 7 bases and J 6 bases; bases outside gene matches: 5. DNA for the CDR3: TGTGCCAGCACCAGCGGGGGACCCAATGAGCAGTTCTTC. The encoded protein is CASTSGGPNEQFF.

This clonotype was counted between two and nine times. The rearrangement links TRBV7-2 to TRBJ2-1; 7 bases line up with TRBD2. The junction had 4 bases not matched to a gene; V was cut back by 2 bases and J by 9 bases. The germline V gene has CDR1 SGHTA and CDR2 FQGNSA. The CDR3 has 13 residues. As DNA, the CDR3 is TGTGCCAGCAGCTTACTTACGGGAGGTGAGCAGTTCTTC. Amino acid sequence: CASSLLTGGEQFF.

J is TRBJ1-5 and V is TRBV24-1; 9 bases map to TRBD1. CDR3 length: 17 amino acids. Trimming cost V 1 base and J 2 bases; bases outside gene matches: 5. Germline V lookup: CDR1 KGHDR, CDR2 SFDVKD. The chain's CDR3 is CATSDLQGAQGNQPQHF. CDR3 in DNA: TGTGCCACCAGTGATTTACAGGGGGCGCAGGGCAATCAGCCCCAGCATTTT.

This clonotype showed up many times. This chain uses TRBV3-2 with TRBJ2-7; the table names TRBD1, a call not compared with the DNA. TRBV3-2 is described as a pseudogene. The CDR3 has 16 amino acids. CDR3 residues: CASSHFGRGGVYEQYF. In DNA, the CDR3 is TGTGCCAGCAGCCATTTCGGACGGGGGGGAGTATACGAGCAGTACTTC.

The chain employs TRBV20-1 and TRBJ2-7; D is unclear. V dropped 3 bases and J dropped 0 bases, with 9 bases sitting between them. Germline-derived CDR1 and CDR2 are DFQATT and SNEGSKA (reference sequence). The CDR3 totals 13 residues. CDR3 in DNA: TGCAGTGCTAGGCCCGAGGTCTCCTACGAGCAGTACTTC. As protein: CSARPEVSYEQYF.